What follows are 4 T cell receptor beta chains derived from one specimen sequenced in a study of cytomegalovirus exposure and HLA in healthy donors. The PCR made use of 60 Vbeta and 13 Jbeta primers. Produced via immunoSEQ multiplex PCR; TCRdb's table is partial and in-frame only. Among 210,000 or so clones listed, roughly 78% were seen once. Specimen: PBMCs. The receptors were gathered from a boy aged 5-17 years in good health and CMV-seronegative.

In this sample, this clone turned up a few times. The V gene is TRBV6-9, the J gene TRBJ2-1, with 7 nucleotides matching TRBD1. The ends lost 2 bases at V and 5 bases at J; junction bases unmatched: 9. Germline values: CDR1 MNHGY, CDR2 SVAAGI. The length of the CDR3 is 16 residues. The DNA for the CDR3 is TGTGCCAGCAGTTATACTGGGACAGACCAGAACAATGAGCAGTTCTTC. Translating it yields CASSYTGTDQNNEQFF.

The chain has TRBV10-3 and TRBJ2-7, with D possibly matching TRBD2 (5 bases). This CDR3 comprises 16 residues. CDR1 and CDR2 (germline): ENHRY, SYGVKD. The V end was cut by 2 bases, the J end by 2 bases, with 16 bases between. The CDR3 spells CAISEPARGSTYEQYF. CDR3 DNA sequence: TGTGCCATCAGTGAGCCCGCCCGTGGGAGCACCTACGAGCAGTACTTC.

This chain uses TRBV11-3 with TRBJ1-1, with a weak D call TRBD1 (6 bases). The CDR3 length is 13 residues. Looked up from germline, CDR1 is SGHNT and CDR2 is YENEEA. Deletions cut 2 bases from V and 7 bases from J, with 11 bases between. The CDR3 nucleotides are TGTGCCAGCAGCTTAACCCAGGGGATTGAAGCTTTCTTT. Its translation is CASSLTQGIEAFF. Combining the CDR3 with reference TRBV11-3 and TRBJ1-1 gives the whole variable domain EAGVVQSPRYKIIEKKQPVAFWCNPISGHNTLYWYLQNLGQGPELLIRYENEEAVDDSQLPKDRFSAERLKGVDSTLKIQPAELGDSAVYLCASSLTQGIEAFFGQGTRLTVV.

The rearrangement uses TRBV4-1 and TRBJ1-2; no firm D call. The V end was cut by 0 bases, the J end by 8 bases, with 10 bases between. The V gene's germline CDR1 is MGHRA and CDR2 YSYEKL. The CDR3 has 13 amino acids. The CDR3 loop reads CASSQEEEDGYTF. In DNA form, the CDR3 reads TGCGCCAGCAGCCAAGAGGAGGAAGACGGCTACACCTTC.